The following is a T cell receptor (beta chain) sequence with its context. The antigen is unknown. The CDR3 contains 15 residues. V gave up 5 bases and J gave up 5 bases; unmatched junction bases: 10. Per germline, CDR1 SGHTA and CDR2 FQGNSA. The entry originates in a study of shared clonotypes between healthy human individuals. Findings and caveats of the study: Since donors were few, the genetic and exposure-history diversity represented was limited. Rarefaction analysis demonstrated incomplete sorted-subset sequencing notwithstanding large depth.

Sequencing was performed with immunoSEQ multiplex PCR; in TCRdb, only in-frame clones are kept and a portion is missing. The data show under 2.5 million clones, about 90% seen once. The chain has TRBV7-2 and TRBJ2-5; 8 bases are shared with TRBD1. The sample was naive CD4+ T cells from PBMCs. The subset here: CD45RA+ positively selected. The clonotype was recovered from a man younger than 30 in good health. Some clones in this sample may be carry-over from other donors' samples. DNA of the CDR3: TGTGCCAGCAGCACCCATGGACAGGGTACGGAGACCCAGTACTTC. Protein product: CASSTHGQGTETQYF.